The rows below give T cell receptor beta chains drawn from one sample of a study of response to subunit inactivated influenza vaccine. TCRdb redid the calling of the RT-PCR reads with MiXCR, one entry per CDR3 protein. The data hold 500,000 to 600,000 distinct CDR3 sequences, with approximately 12% observed a single time. The material was PBMCs from blood, obtained on the day of vaccination. The receptors originated from a man aged 50 to 59 who received an inactivated influenza vaccine. Both conserved end residues are part of each CDR3. The D gene is left open where the match is weak. Clone size is shown for a subset of rows, as once, few, many or a class of expanded clone.

clone_size,j_call,d_call,v_call,cdr3_aa,cdr3_nt
many,TRBJ2-7,.,TRBV30,CAWRGRLGPYEQYF,TGTGCCTGGAGGGGACGACTGGGGCCCTACGAGCAGTACTTC
.,TRBJ2-7,.,TRBV21-1,CASRGEPGPNYEQYF,TGTGCCAGCCGGGGTGAACCGGGACCCAATTACGAGCAGTACTTC
few,TRBJ2-3,TRBD2,TRBV5-1,CASSLYQRGRTDTQYF,TGCGCCAGCAGCTTGTATCAGCGGGGACGCACAGATACGCAGTATTTT
.,TRBJ2-1,TRBD2,TRBV4-3,CASSQAYPGTSGYNEQFF,TGCGCCAGCAGCCAAGCGTACCCCGGGACTAGCGGATACAATGAGCAGTTCTTC
few,TRBJ2-1,.,TRBV7-7,CASSLVLAAANEQFF,TGTGCTAGCAGCTTAGTACTAGCCGCCGCCAATGAGCAGTTCTTC
.,TRBJ2-1,TRBD2,TRBV20-1,CSAIVGGRGSYNEQFF,TGCAGTGCTATAGTGGGCGGGAGGGGCTCCTACAATGAGCAGTTCTTC
.,TRBJ1-4,.,TRBV6-1,CASSDRVAEKLFF,TGTGCCAGCAGTGACAGGGTGGCTGAAAAACTGTTTTTT
once,TRBJ2-6,TRBD1,TRBV2,CASREQGFGANVLTF,TGTGCCAGCAGGGAACAGGGGTTTGGGGCCAACGTCCTGACTTTC
many,TRBJ2-5,.,TRBV6-2/TRBV6-3,CASSYSIIDFTDPEETQYF,TGTGCCAGCAGTTACTCGATAATCGACTTCACAGATCCTGAAGAGACCCAGTACTTC
.,TRBJ2-1,TRBD2,TRBV11-2,CASSFRLAGGYNYNEQFF,TGTGCCAGCAGCTTCCGACTAGCGGGAGGCTACAACTACAATGAGCAGTTCTTC
.,TRBJ1-3,.,TRBV10-3,CAISPDFGENTIYF,TGTGCCATCAGCCCCGATTTCGGCGAAAACACCATATATTTT
.,TRBJ2-7,.,TRBV5-6,CASSLAPNREQYF,TGTGCCAGCAGCTTGGCCCCGAATCGCGAGCAGTACTTC
.,TRBJ2-1,TRBD2,TRBV7-2,CASSLVTSVGNEQFF,TGTGCCAGCAGCTTAGTTACTAGCGTCGGTAATGAGCAGTTCTTC
few,TRBJ2-1,TRBD2,TRBV6-5,CASSYSSGGTYSEQFF,TGTGCCAGCAGTTATTCAAGCGGGGGGACGTATAGTGAGCAGTTCTTC
.,TRBJ1-6,.,TRBV12-3/TRBV12-4,CASRTGTRSYNSPLHF,TGTGCCAGCAGAACCGGGACACGCTCCTATAATTCACCCCTCCACTTT
few,TRBJ2-2,.,TRBV5-1,CASSRGEVTGRELFF,TGCGCCAGCAGCCGCGGGGAGGTCACAGGTCGGGAGCTGTTTTTT
.,TRBJ2-1,TRBD2,TRBV28,CASSSGTSVGGSYNEQFF,TGTGCCAGCAGCTCCGGGACTAGCGTAGGGGGGTCCTACAATGAGCAGTTCTTC
.,TRBJ2-3,TRBD1,TRBV19,CVSSIIGGGPDTQYF,TGTGTCAGTAGTATCATAGGGGGCGGGCCAGATACGCAGTATTTT
medium-sized,TRBJ2-3,TRBD1,TRBV6-2/TRBV6-3,CASSPTTPGQGADTQYF,TGTGCCAGCAGTCCTACCACTCCGGGACAGGGGGCAGATACGCAGTATTTT
few,TRBJ2-3,TRBD1,TRBV5-1,CASSAGQGTLSTDTQYF,TGCGCCAGCAGCGCGGGACAGGGGACACTTAGCACAGATACGCAGTATTTT
few,TRBJ2-7,.,TRBV7-2,CASSTPLYEQYF,TGTGCCAGCAGCACTCCCCTCTACGAGCAGTACTTC
few,TRBJ2-1,.,TRBV29-1,CSVSRGAQYNEQFF,TGCAGCGTTTCCCGGGGGGCCCAATACAATGAGCAGTTCTTC
.,TRBJ2-7,.,TRBV10-3,CAISESTSLDSAEQYF,TGTGCCATCAGTGAGTCGACCTCTTTAGACAGCGCCGAGCAGTACTTC
few,TRBJ2-1,TRBD1,TRBV5-1,CASCRDRPYNEQFF,TGCGCCAGCTGTCGGGACAGGCCCTACAATGAGCAGTTCTTC
.,TRBJ2-1,TRBD2,TRBV29-1,CSVVLPLAGSYNEQFF,TGCAGCGTTGTATTGCCCCTAGCGGGGTCCTACAATGAGCAGTTCTTC
few,TRBJ1-2,.,TRBV6-2/TRBV6-3,CASSYIGFTGYTF,TGTGCCAGCAGTTACATCGGCTTCACTGGCTACACCTTC
few,TRBJ1-1,.,TRBV5-8,CASSPLGGEAFF,TGTGCCAGCAGCCCGCTTGGGGGCGAAGCTTTCTTT
.,TRBJ2-5,.,TRBV2,CASTGPQETQYF,TGTGCCAGCACAGGGCCCCAAGAGACCCAGTACTTC
many,TRBJ2-5,TRBD1,TRBV12-3/TRBV12-4,CASSLARGRETQYF,TGTGCCAGCAGTTTGGCCAGGGGGCGGGAGACCCAGTACTTC
.,TRBJ2-3,.,TRBV11-2,CASSFSSAGARSTADTQYF,TGTGCCAGCAGCTTTTCCTCGGCAGGGGCTAGGTCTACAGCAGATACGCAGTATTTT
few,TRBJ1-2,.,TRBV4-3,CASSPAIIANYGYTF,TGCGCCAGCAGCCCGGCAATTATAGCTAACTATGGCTACACCTTC
few,TRBJ2-1,TRBD2,TRBV6-2/TRBV6-3,CASSSATSGFYNEQFF,TGTGCCAGCAGTTCCGCGACTAGCGGGTTCTACAATGAGCAGTTCTTC
many,TRBJ2-3,TRBD1,TRBV29-1,CSVSLQPGQVTDTQYF,TGCAGCGTTTCGCTCCAGCCGGGACAGGTCACAGATACGCAGTATTTT
few,TRBJ2-7,TRBD1,TRBV6-2/TRBV6-3,CASSYSGTGSMEQYF,TGTGCCAGCAGTTACTCAGGGACAGGGTCGATGGAGCAGTACTTC
many,TRBJ1-5,.,TRBV2,CASRNSGTPNQPQHF,TGTGCCAGCAGAAACAGCGGGACACCAAATCAGCCCCAGCATTTT
.,TRBJ2-6,.,TRBV10-3,CAIKDSSGANVLTF,TGTGCCATCAAGGACAGCTCTGGGGCCAACGTCCTGACTTTC
few,TRBJ2-7,.,TRBV20-1,CSAHRGGFAGEQYF,TGCAGTGCTCACCGCGGGGGCTTCGCGGGGGAGCAGTACTTC
.,TRBJ2-7,.,TRBV6-5,CASSYKEGYEQYF,TGTGCCAGCAGTTACAAAGAGGGGTACGAGCAGTACTTC
.,TRBJ2-7,.,TRBV5-1,CASSLELGAFFYEQYF,TGCGCCAGCAGCTTGGAGTTGGGGGCTTTCTTCTACGAGCAGTACTTC
few,TRBJ2-3,.,TRBV15,CATSREGEADTQYF,TGTGCCACCAGCAGAGAGGGTGAAGCAGATACGCAGTATTTT
few,TRBJ1-4,.,TRBV6-2/TRBV6-3,CASSYEPGATNEKLFF,TGTGCCAGCAGTTACGAACCGGGTGCAACTAATGAAAAACTGTTTTTT
.,TRBJ2-6,.,TRBV12-3/TRBV12-4,CASDSGANVLTF,TGTGCCAGCGACTCTGGGGCCAACGTCCTGACTTTC